The clone carrying this T cell receptor (beta chain) was counted only a few times. Its target is unknown. The repertoire was sequenced with immunoSEQ multiplex PCR; TCRdb's copy has only in-frame clones and lacks some. The sample has more than 600,000 clones; 92% are singletons. The sample is drawn from a study of shared clonotypes between healthy human individuals. For the study at large: Each donor's CD4 naive and CD4 memory cells filled three plates apiece, CD8 naive two, and CD8 memory one.

The CDR3 is 15 residues long. Germline V CDR1 and CDR2: MDHEN, SYDVKM. Trimming took 3 bases from V and 1 from J, leaving 12 bases between them. Overall study findings and caveats: Only blood samples were collected, and tissue repertoires likely differ. Rarefaction indicated that sorted-subset sequencing remained incomplete although depth was large.

Naive CD8 cells lacked CD45RO and underwent positive selection for CCR7, leaving out terminally differentiated effector memory CD45RA+ cells. The donors, all of them Caucasian adults, lived in Nashville, Tennessee. The V and J genes are TRBV28 and TRBJ1-1, with D uncertain. This TCR derives from a man between 25 and 39 years old in good health. The sample comprised naive CD8+ T cells sorted from blood. CDR3 sequence reads: CASSFGFSGNTEAFF. The CDR3 nucleotides are TGTGCCAGCAGTTTTGGCTTCTCTGGGAACACTGAAGCTTTCTTT.